This entry describes one T cell receptor beta chain. The antigen remains undetermined. The sample belongs to a study of shared clonotypes between healthy human individuals. Sorted subsets were amplified in replicate PCRs using 200 to 250 ng DNA, some 31,000 T cell genomes. TCRdb's table, derived via immunoSEQ multiplex PCR, lists solely in-frame clones and lacks some. Of approximately 810,000 clones in the sample, around 92% were seen once. As defined, naive CD8 cells were CD45RO-negative and positively selected for CCR7, with terminally differentiated effector memory CD45RA+ cells excluded. Study-wide findings and caveats: Genetic and exposure-history diversity was limited by the small donor number.

The trim removed 2 bases at V and 1 base at J, leaving 0 bases unmatched. In germline, CDR1 is MNHEY, CDR2 SMNVEV (reference sequence). CDR3 length equals 16 residues. The sequencing input was naive CD8+ T cells sorted from blood. The clonotype originates from a man aged 25-40 years in good health. The chain recombines TRBV27 with TRBJ2-2; 11 nucleotides match TRBD2. The CDR3 DNA sequence: TGTGCCAGCAGTTTACTAGCGGGAGGGAACACCGGGGAGCTGTTTTTT. Protein product: CASSLLAGGNTGELFF.